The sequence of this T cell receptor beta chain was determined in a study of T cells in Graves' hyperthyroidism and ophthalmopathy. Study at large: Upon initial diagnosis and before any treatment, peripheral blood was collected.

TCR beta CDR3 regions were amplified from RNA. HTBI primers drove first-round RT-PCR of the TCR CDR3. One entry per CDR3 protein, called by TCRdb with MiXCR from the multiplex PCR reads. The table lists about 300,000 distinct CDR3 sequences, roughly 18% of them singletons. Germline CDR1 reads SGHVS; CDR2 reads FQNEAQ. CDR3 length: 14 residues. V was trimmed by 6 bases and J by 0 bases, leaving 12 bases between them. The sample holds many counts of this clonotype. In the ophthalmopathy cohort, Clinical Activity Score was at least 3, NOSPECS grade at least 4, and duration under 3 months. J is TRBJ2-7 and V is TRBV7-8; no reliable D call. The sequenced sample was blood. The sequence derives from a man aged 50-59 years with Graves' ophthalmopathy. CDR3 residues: CASSSQSSSYEQYF. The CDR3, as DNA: TGTGCCAGCAGTAGTCAATCGAGCTCCTACGAGCAGTACTTC.